This entry lists 31 T cell receptor beta chains sequenced from one sample in a study of T cell repertoires in cytomegalovirus infection (dated by TCRdb to between 2018 and 2021). These receptors' antigens are unknown. This sample's treatment or condition label indicates: in vitro stimulation with specific CMV peptide epitopes to enrich CMV-specific T cells. Instrument on record: Illumina HiSeq 1500. Starting from the raw public reads, TCRdb applied fastp trimming at Q25, assembled clones with MiXCR and retained in-frame beta chains. Rows merge per CDR3 protein into single entries with the most common DNA and genes. The sample table records about 770,000 distinct CDR3 sequences; 25% to 30% of these occur just once. The top ten clones comprise 13% of the sample. This specimen was cultured CD8+ T cells from PBMCs, taken from culture after CMV antigen stimulation. These TCRs come from a human donor in good health (CMV status not recorded). Some clones in this sample may be carry-over from other donors' samples.

This chain links TRBV12-3 or TRBV12-4 with TRBJ2-5; 10 bases match TRBD1. V dropped 5 bases and J dropped 5; count of bases not matched to a gene: 5. The CDR3 runs 14 residues. CDR3 nucleotide sequence: TGTGCCAGCAGTAAGACAGGGGGCGCGGAGACCCAGTACTTC. This encodes CASSKTGGAETQYF.

The chain uses TRBV4-1 and TRBJ2-5; 8 nucleotides line up with TRBD2. J lost 5 bases, V lost 0 bases, and 5 bases had no gene match. The CDR3 is made up of 15 amino acids. The germline V gene encodes CDR1 MGHRA and CDR2 YSYEKL. This chain's CDR3 is CASSQDWTSRETQYF. Here the CDR3 DNA reads TGCGCCAGCAGCCAAGATTGGACTAGCCGGGAGACCCAGTACTTC.

The gene calls are TRBV7-4 and TRBJ2-3; 12 positions match TRBD2. V trimming: 6 bases; J trimming: 4 bases; junction bases outside the gene matches: 8. CDR1 is SGHVT and CDR2 is SQSDAQ in the germline V gene. The CDR3 sequence is 16 residues long. CDR3 sequence reads: CASRGLAGKEPDTQYF. The CDR3 DNA reads as TGTGCCAGCAGAGGACTAGCGGGGAAGGAACCAGATACGCAGTATTTT.

The chain recombines TRBV6-2 or TRBV6-3 with TRBJ1-1; 12 bases fit TRBD1. This CDR3 spans 17 amino acids. Per germline, CDR1 MNHEY and CDR2 SVGEGT. V was pared by 4 bases and J by 5 bases, with 11 bases of the junction left unmatched. CDR3 DNA sequence: TGTGCCAGCAGTTCGCTCCGGGACAGGGGGCTGGGAACTGAAGCTTTCTTT. Encoded protein: CASSSLRDRGLGTEAFF.

This clonotype was detected a few times. This CDR3 reads CASSLGGDREQFF. The CDR3 DNA reads TGTGCCAGCAGTTTGGGAGGGGACAGAGAGCAGTTCTTC. The rearrangement uses TRBV28 and TRBJ2-1; D possibly uses TRBD1 or TRBD2 (7 bases each). This CDR3 comprises 13 residues. The germline CDR1 and CDR2 sequences are MDHEN and SYDVKM. V was clipped by 3 bases and J by 10 bases, with 13 bases between them.

This clonotype was observed a single time. V usage is TRBV14 and J usage is TRBJ2-7; TRBD2 is a possible D gene (5 bases). This CDR3 region has 15 residues. Germline V gives CDR1 SGHDN, CDR2 FVKESK. Trimming took off 1 base at V and 3 bases at J, with 13 bases between the two ends. The DNA for the CDR3 is TGTGCCAGCAGCCAAGGAGGGAGCCCTTTCTACGAGCAGTACTTC. Encoded protein: CASSQGGSPFYEQYF.

This clonotype appeared many times. The genes are TRBV9 and TRBJ2-1; 9 bases agree with TRBD2. The J segment lost 0 bases and the V segment lost 1 base, leaving 5 bases of the junction unmatched. From germline, CDR1 is SGDLS and CDR2 YYNGEE. The CDR3 sequence is 17 residues long. The DNA for the CDR3 is TGTGCCAGCAGCGTACCGTTAGCGGGGGCCTCCTACAATGAGCAGTTCTTC. Translation gives CASSVPLAGASYNEQFF.

This clonotype was observed a few times. The V call is TRBV7-9, the J call TRBJ1-4; the match to TRBD1 covers 7 bases. Germline trimming cut 1 base from V and 7 bases from J; bases unmatched to any gene: 0. Germline V lookup: CDR1 SEHNR, CDR2 FQNEAQ (reference sequence). The CDR3 is made up of 13 amino acids. This CDR3 reads CASSLGDSEKLFF. For the CDR3, the DNA is TGTGCCAGCAGCTTAGGGGACAGTGAAAAACTGTTTTTT.

The CDR3 here is CASSFNPGEKLFF. DNA for the CDR3: TGTGCCAGCAGCTTCAACCCGGGTGAAAAACTGTTTTTT. The rearrangement links TRBV7-9 to TRBJ1-4; D gene ambiguous. The CDR3 is made up of 13 amino acids. The germline V gene has CDR1 SEHNR and CDR2 FQNEAQ (reference sequence). The V end was cut by 3 bases, the J end by 7 bases, with 9 bases between. The full variable domain, completed using reference TRBV7-9 and TRBJ1-4, is DTGVSQNPRHKITKRGQNVTFRCDPISEHNRLYWYRQTLGQGPEFLTYFQNEAQLEKSRLLSDRFSAERPKGSFSTLEIQRTEQGDSAMYLCASSFNPGEKLFFGSGTQLSVL.

The chain uses TRBV10-3 and TRBJ1-1, with 8 bases matching TRBD1. This CDR3 is 14 amino acids long. V shed 2 bases, J shed 4 bases, and the junction held 3 bases outside the gene matches. The germline gives CDR1 ENHRY, CDR2 SYGVKD. The DNA for the CDR3 is TGTGCCATCAGTGAGGGACAGGGTGCCACTGAAGCTTTCTTT. Protein: CAISEGQGATEAFF.

About this clonotype: Since a much larger clone is just one base distant, this may be a read error. The chain couples TRBV6-8 to TRBJ1-1; D is undetermined. Per germline, CDR1 MNHGY and CDR2 SAAAGT. The CDR3 loop spans 15 amino acids. Trimming stripped 0 bases from V and 0 bases from J, with 8 bases between. This chain's CDR3 is CASSYSTNMNTEAFF. In DNA form, the CDR3 reads TGTGCCAGCAGTTACTCGACCAACATGAACACTGAAGCTTTCTTT.

V and J are TRBV6-5 and TRBJ1-1; 8 nucleotides align to TRBD1. Losses at the gene ends were 2 bases for V and 4 bases for J; bases not matched to a gene: 6. The V gene's germline CDR1 is MNHEY and CDR2 SVGAGI. This CDR3 is built from 15 residues. The chain's CDR3 is CASSYTQGAGTEAFF. The CDR3 DNA reads TGTGCCAGCAGTTACACCCAGGGGGCGGGCACTGAAGCTTTCTTT.

This sequence joins TRBV2 and TRBJ1-1; 10 positions match TRBD1. Germline V lookup: CDR1 SNHLY, CDR2 FYNNEI. The V segment lost 6 bases and the J segment 4 bases; nucleotides outside the gene matches: 8. The CDR3 is made up of 15 amino acids. The CDR3 DNA sequence: TGTGCCAGCAGCGTGGACAGGGGGGATCGCACTGAAGCTTTCTTT. Encoded protein: CASSVDRGDRTEAFF.

This clonotype was found many times. The V and J genes are TRBV7-9 and TRBJ2-1; 7 bases line up with TRBD1. CDR3 length equals 15 residues. Trimming cost V 1 base and J 4 bases; bases outside gene matches: 4. Germline V gives CDR1 SEHNR, CDR2 FQNEAQ (reference sequence). Written as DNA, the CDR3 is TGTGCCAGCAGCTTAGGGGGACAGCCATACAATGAGCAGTTCTTC. Encoded protein: CASSLGGQPYNEQFF.

This sequence joins TRBV6-5 and TRBJ1-5; D perhaps matches TRBD1 (5 bases). CDR1 MNHEY and CDR2 SVGAGI come from the germline V gene. Between the trimmed V and J ends, which lost 7 bases and 3 bases, there was a span of 19 bases. The CDR3 consists of 16 residues. This chain's CDR3 is CASTPRASQLNQPQHF. The CDR3 region has the DNA TGTGCCAGCACTCCCAGGGCGTCACAGCTCAATCAGCCCCAGCATTTT.

A few counts support this clonotype. This chain connects TRBV9 to TRBJ1-1, with TRBD1 as a possible D gene (6 bases). Trimming took 0 bases from V and 5 from J, leaving 11 bases between them. Per the germline V gene, CDR1 is SGDLS and CDR2 is YYNGEE. This CDR3 is built from 14 residues. The DNA of the CDR3 is TGTGCCAGCAGCGTAGGAGGGGGAGGGACTGAAGCTTTCTTT. This encodes CASSVGGGGTEAFF.

The V call is TRBV7-8, the J call TRBJ1-3; no firm D call. Germline V gene sequence: CDR1 SGHVS, CDR2 FQNEAQ. This CDR3 has 14 residues. V was pared by 1 base and J by 7 bases, with 11 bases between. The CDR3 here is CASSLGGCGNTIYF. In nucleotides, the CDR3 is TGTGCCAGCAGCTTAGGCGGCTGTGGGAACACCATATATTTT. Using reference TRBV7-8 and TRBJ1-3 for the parts outside the CDR3, the full variable domain is GAGVSQSPRYKVAKRGQDVALRCDPISGHVSLFWYQQALGQGPEFLTYFQNEAQLDKSGLPSDRFFAERPEGSVSTLKIQRTQQEDSAVYLCASSLGGCGNTIYFGEGSWLTVV.

This clonotype was observed a few times. This chain links TRBV5-1 with TRBJ2-7; the match to TRBD2 covers 7 bases. In germline, CDR1 is SGHRS, CDR2 YFSETQ. The CDR3 is 15 amino acids. V shed 1 base and J 0 bases; nucleotides not matched to a gene: 4. CDR3 nucleotides: TGCGCCAGCAGCTTGACAGCGGGGCCCTCCTACGAGCAGTACGTC. The encoded protein is CASSLTAGPSYEQYV.

The J gene is TRBJ1-4, the V gene TRBV19; 11 bases are a match to TRBD1. This CDR3 spans 16 amino acids. Losses at the gene ends were 6 bases for V and 7 bases for J; bases not matched to a gene: 10. The germline gives CDR1 LNHDA, CDR2 SQIVND (reference sequence). The CDR3 coding sequence is TGTGCCAGTAGCACCTCCGACGGGACAGGGGGTGAAAAACTGTTTTTT. Translated, it gives CASSTSDGTGGEKLFF.

This clonotype was counted between two and nine times. The chain has TRBV12-3 or TRBV12-4 and TRBJ2-1; no clear D gene. The CDR3 spans 14 residues. Trimming took off 4 bases at V and 10 bases at J, with 17 bases between the two ends. Here the CDR3 reads CASSWVGVDSEQFF. The CDR3 nucleotides read TGTGCCAGCAGTTGGGTCGGTGTTGATTCCGAGCAGTTCTTC.

The rearrangement joins TRBV4-2 to TRBJ1-5; D possibly corresponds to TRBD1 (5 bases). The V and J ends lost 3 bases and 0 bases respectively, with 15 bases between them. Germline CDR1 reads LGHNA; CDR2 reads YNFKEQ. The CDR3 is 17 amino acids. This CDR3 is CASSQGDSLYSNQPQHF. DNA for the CDR3: TGTGCCAGCAGCCAGGGTGACAGTTTGTATAGCAATCAGCCCCAGCATTTT.

The table lists this clonotype with a few counts. V usage is TRBV4-1 and J usage is TRBJ2-1; weak D call: TRBD2 (6 bases). Germline V CDR1 and CDR2: MGHRA, YSYEKL. The CDR3 has 14 residues. V lost 1 base, J lost 8 bases, and 12 bases lay in between. DNA of the CDR3: TGCGCCAGCAGCCAAGTTGGGGAGGTCCATGAGCAGTTCTTC. Its protein is CASSQVGEVHEQFF.

The chain couples TRBV6-2 or TRBV6-3 to TRBJ2-3; D is possibly TRBD1 or TRBD2 (6 bases each). CDR1 and CDR2 (germline): MNHEY, SVGEGT. The V and J ends lost 0 bases and 5 bases respectively, with 18 bases between them. The CDR3 loop spans 17 amino acids. The DNA for the CDR3 is TGTGCCAGCAGTTACTCGAGAGGAGGGGGGAGTGGAGATACGCAGTATTTT. It codes for CASSYSRGGGSGDTQYF.

This chain's CDR3 is CASSFESGEQYV. The CDR3 nucleotides are TGTGCCAGCAGCTTCGAATCTGGCGAGCAGTACGTC. The V and J genes are TRBV7-9 and TRBJ2-7; D gene ambiguous. The CDR3 covers 12 residues. Germline V gene data show CDR1 as SEHNR and CDR2 as FQNEAQ (reference sequence). V dropped 3 bases and J dropped 6 bases, with 9 bases sitting between them.

This clonotype was seen a handful of times. The chain joins TRBV27 to TRBJ2-7; 8 bases map to TRBD2. The V gene's germline CDR1 is MNHEY and CDR2 SMNVEV (reference sequence). V shed 5 bases and J 2 bases; nucleotides not matched to a gene: 5. This CDR3 is 14 amino acids long. The CDR3 DNA reads as TGTGCCAGCAGTCCAGGCGGGGGGACCTACGAGCAGTACGTC. This encodes CASSPGGGTYEQYV.

The chain links TRBV11-2 to TRBJ2-3, with 7 positions matching TRBD2. The CDR3 totals 15 residues. Per germline, CDR1 SGHAT and CDR2 FQNNGV. Trimming took 0 bases from V and 2 from J; bases not matched to a gene: 2. The CDR3 protein is CASSLEGRATDTQYF. The CDR3 coding sequence is TGTGCCAGCAGCTTAGAGGGGAGGGCCACAGATACGCAGTATTTT.

This clonotype was picked up a small number of times. The chain employs TRBV6-1 and TRBJ1-5; D not resolved. The germline gives CDR1 MNHNS, CDR2 SASEGT. V was trimmed by 6 bases and J by 0 bases, leaving 12 bases between them. The CDR3 runs 15 residues. This CDR3 reads CASSETLFSNQPQHF. The CDR3 DNA sequence: TGTGCCAGCAGCGAGACATTGTTTAGCAATCAGCCCCAGCATTTT.

This clonotype was seen more than once but under ten times. The gene calls are TRBV7-8 and TRBJ2-7, with a weak D call TRBD2 (5 bases). CDR1 and CDR2 from the germline V gene are SGHVS and FQNEAQ. The CDR3 runs to 15 residues. V was pared by 3 bases and J by 1 base, with 13 bases between. The CDR3 DNA reads as TGTGCCAGCAGCTTGAGGAGCGGTGAATCCTACGAGCAGTACGTC. Its protein product is CASSLRSGESYEQYV.

This clonotype occurred a few times. Mismatch with germline at one junction end may stem from a read error. The J gene is TRBJ1-2, the V gene TRBV5-4; D uncertain. Germline CDR1 is SGHNT and CDR2 is YYREEE (reference sequence). This CDR3 comprises 14 residues. CDR3 amino acids: CASSLGPGIYDYTF. For the CDR3, the DNA is TGTGCCAGCAGCTTGGGTCCGGGGATCTATGACTACACCTTC. Full variable domain (outside the CDR3, taken from reference TRBV5-4 and TRBJ1-2): ETGVTQSPTHLIKTRGQQVTLRCSSQSGHNTVSWYQQALGQGPQFIFQYYREEENGRGNFPPRFSGLQFPNYSSELNVNALELDDSALYLCASSLGPGIYDYTFGSGTRLTVV.

This rearrangement joins TRBV7-6 to TRBJ2-2; D possibly corresponds to TRBD1 (6 bases). Trimming took 0 bases from V and 5 from J, leaving 10 bases between them. The CDR3 consists of 15 residues. Germline V lookup: CDR1 SGHVS, CDR2 FNYEAQ. The CDR3 DNA reads TGTGCCAGCAGCTTAGCCGGGACACCGACCGGGGAGCTGTTTTTT. It yields the protein CASSLAGTPTGELFF.

In its sample, this clonotype was seen many times. This CDR3 reads CASSGQPSYNEQFF. Here the CDR3 DNA reads TGTGCCAGCAGCGGACAGCCCTCCTACAATGAGCAGTTCTTC. The chain joins TRBV7-2 to TRBJ2-1; the D gene is possibly TRBD1 (6 bases). Germline CDR1 reads SGHTA; CDR2 reads FQGNSA. The CDR3 runs 14 residues. The V end lost 5 bases, the J end lost 0 bases, and 8 bases lay between the germline ends.